These 21 T cell receptor beta chains share one sample of origin, sequenced in a study of T cell changes during pregnancy in multiple sclerosis. Repertoires were generated with immunoSEQ multiplex PCR, while TCRdb's copy carries only in-frame clones and drops some. The sample carries around 78,000 clones, roughly 93% recorded once. Source: peripheral blood, taken in the second trimester of pregnancy. Receptor source: a female donor with multiple sclerosis, enrolled in a pregnancy study.

This sequence joins TRBV2 and TRBJ1-1; 8 positions match TRBD1. In germline, CDR1 is SNHLY, CDR2 FYNNEI. Trimming at V came to 4 bases and at J to 3 bases, leaving 4 bases not matched to a gene. The length of the CDR3 is 14 residues. CDR3 sequence reads: CASSAWGQDTEAFF. In DNA form, the CDR3 reads TGTGCCAGCAGTGCTTGGGGACAGGACACTGAAGCTTTCTTT.

The chain carries TRBV16 and TRBJ1-1; a possible D gene is TRBD1 (5 bases). Trimming pared 4 bases from V and 7 bases from J, leaving 13 bases between. The CDR3 runs 13 residues. The V gene's germline CDR1 is KGHSY and CDR2 FQNENV. CDR3: CASSRLGQGEAFF. The CDR3 bases are TGTGCCAGCAGCCGGTTAGGGCAGGGTGAAGCTTTCTTT.

The chain couples TRBV30 to TRBJ1-4, with D possibly TRBD1 on 5 matching bases. The germline V gene has CDR1 GTSNPN and CDR2 SVGIG (reference sequence). The CDR3 sequence is 11 residues long. V lost 5 bases, J lost 13 bases, and 14 bases lay in between. The CDR3 loop reads CAWGVGAVLFF. In DNA form, the CDR3 reads TGTGCCTGGGGGGTAGGGGCCGTACTGTTTTTT. Complete variable domain (other parts from reference TRBV30 and TRBJ1-4): SQTIHQWPATLVQPVGSPLSLECTVEGTSNPNLYWYRQAAGRGLQLLFYSVGIGQISSEVPQNLSASRPQDRQFILSSKKLLLSDSGFYLCAWGVGAVLFFGSGTQLSVL.

V is TRBV7-6 and J is TRBJ1-1, with D unresolved. Germline lookup yields CDR1 SGHVS and CDR2 FNYEAQ. CDR3 size: 11 residues. V was shortened by 7 bases and J by 1 base, with 4 bases between the two germline ends. The CDR3 DNA reads TGTGCCAGCAAGCAGAACACTGAAGCTTTCTTT. Protein sequence: CASKQNTEAFF. Complete variable domain (other parts from reference TRBV7-6 and TRBJ1-1): GAGVSQSPRYKVTKRGQDVALRCDPISGHVSLYWYRQALGQGPEFLTYFNYEAQQDKSGLPNDRFSAERPEGSISTLTIQRTEQRDSAMYRCASKQNTEAFFGQGTRLTVV.

V and J are TRBV13 and TRBJ2-6; D unclear. V lost 5 bases to trimming and J lost 3 bases, with 8 bases between them. Germline CDR1 is PRHDT and CDR2 is FYEKMQ (reference sequence). The CDR3 has 14 residues. The CDR3 reads CASSPYSGANVLTF. Written as DNA, the CDR3 is TGTGCCAGCAGCCCCTATAGTGGGGCCAACGTCCTGACTTTC.

The V gene is TRBV7-3, the J gene TRBJ1-1; D ambiguous. Deletions cut 4 bases from V and 7 bases from J, with 13 bases between. Germline assignment: CDR1 SGHTA and CDR2 FQGTGA. This CDR3 has 13 amino acids. This CDR3 is CASSSVVASEAFF. The CDR3 nucleotides are TGTGCCAGCAGCTCCGTCGTGGCTAGTGAAGCTTTCTTT.

This clone was seen only once. The chain joins TRBV15 to TRBJ2-7; no reliable D call. CDR1 and CDR2 (germline): LNHNV, YYDKDF (reference sequence). The CDR3 contains 20 residues. Trimming cost V 0 bases and J 0 bases, with 24 bases left between them. CDR3 loop: CATSRDERGFVPSSSYEQYF. The CDR3 DNA is TGTGCCACCAGCAGAGATGAGCGCGGTTTCGTGCCGTCCTCCTCCTACGAGCAGTACTTC.

V is TRBV19 and J is TRBJ2-1; TRBD1 might be the D (6 bases). Germline V gene lookup returns CDR1 LNHDA and CDR2 SQIVND (reference sequence). V lost 9 bases to trimming and J lost 4 bases, with 16 bases between them. The CDR3 is made up of 14 amino acids. For the CDR3, the DNA is TGTGCCAGCACCCGACAGGACGCGTACAATGAGCAGTTCTTC. It encodes CASTRQDAYNEQFF. Full variable domain (outside the CDR3, taken from reference TRBV19 and TRBJ2-1): DGGITQSPKYLFRKEGQNVTLSCEQNLNHDAMYWYRQDPGQGLRLIYYSQIVNDFQKGDIAEGYSVSREKKESFPLTVTSAQKNPTAFYLCASTRQDAYNEQFFGPGTRLTVL.

The chain combines TRBV7-3 with TRBJ2-1; 12 nucleotides match TRBD2. V lost 1 base to trimming and J lost 9 bases; unmatched junction nucleotides: 10. CDR3 length: 17 amino acids. Germline V gene data show CDR1 as SGHTA and CDR2 as FQGTGA. CDR3 bases: TGTGCCAGCAGCTTAATTTTGGGTCTAGCGGGGGGGACTGAGCAGTTCTTC. The encoded protein is CASSLILGLAGGTEQFF. The full variable domain, rest sourced from reference TRBV7-3 and TRBJ2-1, is GAGVSQTPSNKVTEKGKYVELRCDPISGHTALYWYRQSLGQGPEFLIYFQGTGAADDSGLPNDRFFAVRPEGSVSTLKIQRTERGDSAVYLCASSLILGLAGGTEQFFGPGTRLTVL.

This clone turned up a few times. The V call is TRBV14, the J call TRBJ1-2; 7 bases align to TRBD1. The CDR3 consists of 15 residues. Trimming removed 3 bases from V and 8 bases from J; junction bases left unmatched: 12. Germline values: CDR1 SGHDN, CDR2 FVKESK. The DNA for the CDR3 is TGTGCCAGCAGCCATACGGAAGGGACAGTAGGCGGCTACACCTTC. This encodes CASSHTEGTVGGYTF.

The chain joins TRBV5-1 to TRBJ2-7, with 7 nucleotides matching TRBD1. Germline V gene lookup returns CDR1 SGHRS and CDR2 YFSETQ. CDR3 length equals 14 residues. J gave up 4 bases and V 4 bases, and 8 bases lay outside the gene matches. The CDR3 loop is CASSLQGMGYEQYF. CDR3 in DNA: TGCGCCAGCAGCCTACAGGGGATGGGGTACGAGCAGTACTTC.

This clone was recorded only once. The gene calls are TRBV9 and TRBJ2-3; D may be TRBD1 (7 bases). CDR3 size: 15 residues. The germline V gene has CDR1 SGDLS and CDR2 YYNGEE. V was clipped by 4 bases and J by 4 bases, with 16 bases between them. CDR3 protein: CASSPQGGVPDTQYF. The CDR3 DNA reads as TGTGCCAGCAGCCCCCAGGGGGGAGTCCCAGATACGCAGTATTTT.

The rearrangement uses TRBV19 and TRBJ1-4; 9 nucleotides line up with TRBD1. The CDR3 length is 18 residues. Per germline, CDR1 LNHDA and CDR2 SQIVND (reference sequence). J lost 1 base, V lost 7 bases, and 13 bases had no gene match. CDR3 DNA sequence: TGTGCCAGTACCCGAGGGGGGACAGGGTGGGGAACTAATGAAAAACTGTTTTTT. Translated, it gives CASTRGGTGWGTNEKLFF.

The gene calls are TRBV7-2 and TRBJ1-6, with D hard to call. CDR1 SGHTA and CDR2 FQGNSA come from the germline V gene. V dropped 1 base and J dropped 7 bases, with 8 bases sitting between them. This CDR3 is 14 amino acids long. CDR3 DNA: TGTGCCAGCAGCTTAGTCTATTCCAATTCACCCCTCCACTTT. This gives the protein CASSLVYSNSPLHF.

This rearrangement joins TRBV28 to TRBJ2-5, with D tentatively TRBD1 (5 bases). Germline V gives CDR1 MDHEN, CDR2 SYDVKM. V lost 7 bases to trimming and J lost 6 bases, with 18 bases between them. This CDR3 contains 14 residues. In nucleotides, the CDR3 is TGTGCCAGCACCCTCTCCAGGGTGAAGCAGACCCAGTACTTC. Translation gives CASTLSRVKQTQYF.

The chain joins TRBV29-1 to TRBJ1-2, with a possible D match to TRBD1 (5 bases). Between the trimmed V and J ends, which lost 4 bases and 3 bases, there was a span of 15 bases. The CDR3 is 14 residues long. The germline CDR1 and CDR2 sequences are SQVTM and ANQGSEA. The CDR3 loop is CSVAGGGFDYGYTF. Here the CDR3 DNA reads TGCAGCGTTGCGGGCGGGGGTTTCGACTATGGCTACACCTTC.

The chain uses TRBV25-1 and TRBJ1-1; D gene ambiguous. Trimming pared 1 base from V and 4 bases from J, leaving 13 bases between. The germline V gene has CDR1 MGHDK and CDR2 SYGVNS. The CDR3 is 15 amino acids. CDR3 in DNA: TGTGCCAGCAGTGAATCGTACGGGAGCGTCACTGAAGCTTTCTTT. This encodes CASSESYGSVTEAFF. Complete variable domain (other parts from reference TRBV25-1 and TRBJ1-1): EADIYQTPRYLVIGTGKKITLECSQTMGHDKMYWYQQDPGMELHLIHYSYGVNSTEKGDLSSESTVSRIRTEHFPLTLESARPSHTSQYLCASSESYGSVTEAFFGQGTRLTVV.

With respect to this clone: The same CDR3 also results from other DNA sequences found in this sample. The chain links TRBV9 to TRBJ2-3; D might be TRBD2 (6 bases). The CDR3 consists of 15 residues. Germline CDR1 is SGDLS and CDR2 is YYNGEE. V lost 0 bases to trimming and J lost 0 bases, with 8 bases between them. CDR3 DNA sequence: TGTGCCAGCAGCGTAGGCGGGGCCAGCACAGATACGCAGTATTTT. Translating it yields CASSVGGASTDTQYF.

The genes are TRBV5-1 and TRBJ2-3, with TRBD2 matching 14 bases. The CDR3 spans 18 residues. Losses at the gene ends were 0 bases for V and 1 base for J; bases not matched to a gene: 4. Germline V lookup: CDR1 SGHRS, CDR2 YFSETQ. In DNA form, the CDR3 reads TGCGCCAGCAGCTTGGGACTAGCGGGGGGGCCTGGCACAGATACGCAGTATTTT. Translated, it gives CASSLGLAGGPGTDTQYF.

This clone was observed once. The V call is TRBV18, the J call TRBJ2-5, with no clear D. V lost 4 bases to trimming and J lost 1 base, with 22 bases between them. The germline V gene encodes CDR1 KGHSH and CDR2 LQKENI. This CDR3 contains 18 residues. The CDR3 is CASSLPLGKRGAQETQYF. The CDR3 DNA reads TGTGCCAGCTCACTCCCCCTAGGAAAGCGTGGAGCCCAAGAGACCCAGTACTTC.

The rearrangement uses TRBV19 and TRBJ1-3; tentative D call: TRBD1 (6 bases). In germline, CDR1 is LNHDA, CDR2 SQIVND (reference sequence). Trimming stripped 3 bases from V and 3 bases from J, with 15 bases between. The length of the CDR3 is 16 residues. CDR3 region: CASSISTGSHGNTIYF. CDR3 DNA: TGTGCCAGTAGTATTAGTACAGGGTCCCATGGAAACACCATATATTTT.